A selection of T cell receptor beta chains follows, all from one sample in a study of blood T cell repertoires in COVID-19. Here immunoSEQ multiplex PCR was the method, and the copy in TCRdb shows in-frame clones only, minus some. There are more than 100,000 clones in the sample; roughly 83% occur only once, and over 1.1% lies in the top ten. Sequenced: peripheral blood. Every receptor here comes from a man between 60 and 75 years old with acute or convalescent COVID-19. Both conserved end residues are part of each CDR3. The order of the fields is J gene, V gene, D gene, clone size, CDR3 protein, CDR3 DNA. A D gene is named only where the DNA matches it firmly. A clone size is listed for some rows: how often the clone was seen (once, few, many), or a class if it is expanded.

TRBJ2-1	TRBV11-2	TRBD1	few	CASSSGTGFEQFF	TGTGCCAGCAGCTCCGGGACAGGGTTTGAGCAGTTCTTC
TRBJ1-1	TRBV6-5	NA	NA	CASSYYIDTEAFF	TGTGCCAGCAGTTATTACATCGACACTGAAGCTTTCTTT
TRBJ1-2	TRBV7-3	NA	NA	CASSSGLRGTGYTF	TGTGCCAGCAGCTCCGGACTCAGAGGCACTGGCTACACCTTC
TRBJ1-3	TRBV5-1	NA	NA	CASSGTGSGNTIYF	TGCGCCAGCAGCGGAACAGGGTCTGGAAACACCATATATTTT
TRBJ1-1	TRBV27	TRBD1	NA	CASSLSRTGSNTEAFF	TGTGCCAGCAGTTTATCGAGGACAGGGAGTAACACTGAAGCTTTCTTT
TRBJ2-3	TRBV24-1	NA	NA	CATRQGGADTQYF	TGTGCCACCAGACAGGGGGGGGCAGATACGCAGTATTTT
TRBJ1-4	TRBV11-2	NA	NA	CASSKGGTNEKLFF	TGTGCCAGCAGCAAGGGGGGGACTAATGAAAAACTGTTTTTT
TRBJ2-7	TRBV29-1	TRBD2	NA	CSLTGTGKPTATSGRSYEQYF	TGCAGCCTAACCGGGACAGGGAAACCTACAGCGACTAGCGGGAGATCCTACGAGCAGTACTTC
TRBJ2-2	TRBV11-2	TRBD2	NA	CASSPMRGVTGELFF	TGTGCCAGCAGCCCCATGCGGGGGGTAACCGGGGAGCTGTTTTTT
TRBJ2-2	TRBV29-1	TRBD1	NA	CSVQKGAGSNTGELFF	TGCAGCGTTCAAAAGGGGGCAGGGTCAAACACCGGGGAGCTGTTTTTT
TRBJ2-7	TRBV6-5	TRBD2	NA	CASNPGLAENYEQYF	TGTGCCAGCAACCCGGGACTAGCGGAGAACTACGAGCAGTACTTC
TRBJ1-1	TRBV5-1	TRBD1	NA	CASRYGQGGTEAFF	TGCGCCAGCAGATACGGACAGGGGGGCACTGAAGCTTTCTTT
TRBJ1-4	TRBV6-4	TRBD1	NA	CASSDLRILAGQFDEKLFF	TGTGCCAGCAGTGACCTGCGAATTCTAGCGGGACAGTTCGATGAAAAACTGTTTTTT
TRBJ2-2	TRBV30	TRBD1	NA	CAWNNRGRGELFF	TGTGCCTGGAATAACAGGGGGCGCGGGGAGCTGTTTTTT
TRBJ2-3	TRBV12-3/TRBV12-4	NA	NA	CASMYRDTQYF	TGTGCCAGCATGTACAGAGATACGCAGTATTTT
TRBJ2-3	TRBV2	TRBD2	NA	CASSEARTSFGTQYF	TGTGCCAGCAGTGAAGCTAGGACTAGTTTCGGTACGCAGTATTTT
TRBJ2-3	TRBV10-1	NA	NA	CASSEPGRGATDTQYF	TGCGCCAGCAGTGAGCCGGGCAGGGGTGCCACAGATACGCAGTATTTT
TRBJ1-2	TRBV5-1	TRBD1	NA	CASSLGTQGERGYTF	TGCGCCAGCAGCTTGGGAACACAGGGGGAACGTGGCTACACCTTC
TRBJ2-7	TRBV9	NA	NA	CASSVGRGGYNEQHF	TGTGCCAGCAGCGTAGGTCGCGGGGGCTACAACGAGCAGCACTTC
TRBJ2-3	TRBV24-1	TRBD2	NA	CATSDQREGQDTQYF	TGTGCCACCAGTGATCAGCGGGAGGGCCAAGATACGCAGTATTTT
TRBJ2-1	TRBV5-1	TRBD2	NA	CASSLVSSGSREQFF	TGCGCCAGCAGCTTGGTGTCTAGCGGGAGTCGGGAGCAGTTCTTC
TRBJ1-4	TRBV5-1	TRBD1	NA	CASSFQTGAATNEKLFF	TGCGCCAGCAGCTTCCAAACAGGGGCAGCTACTAATGAAAAACTGTTTTTT
TRBJ2-3	TRBV7-3	TRBD1	NA	CASSVRGRPTDTQYF	TGTGCCAGCAGTGTCAGGGGGCGTCCAACAGATACGCAGTATTTT
TRBJ1-3	TRBV24-1	TRBD1	few	CATSDRGQGIGNTIYF	TGTGCCACCAGTGACCGGGGACAGGGAATCGGAAACACCATATATTTT
TRBJ1-2	TRBV19	TRBD1	NA	CASSMDRDRGGYTF	TGTGCCAGTAGTATGGACCGGGACAGGGGGGGCTACACCTTC
TRBJ2-3	TRBV27	NA	NA	CASSRRADTQYF	TGTGCCAGCAGTCGGAGGGCAGATACGCAGTATTTT
TRBJ1-1	TRBV10-3	TRBD1	NA	CAAHQGVGNTEAFF	TGTGCCGCCCACCAGGGGGTCGGGAACACTGAAGCTTTCTTT
TRBJ2-5	TRBV9	TRBD2	NA	CASSVGAGGTETQYF	TGTGCCAGCAGCGTAGGAGCGGGGGGCACGGAGACCCAGTACTTC
TRBJ1-4	TRBV11-2	NA	NA	CASIQGVTNEKLFF	TGTGCCAGCATACAGGGAGTAACTAATGAAAAACTGTTTTTT
TRBJ2-1	TRBV2	NA	NA	CASTKGRDSSYNEQFF	TGTGCCAGCACCAAAGGGCGGGATAGCTCCTACAATGAGCAGTTCTTC
TRBJ1-1	TRBV5-1	TRBD1	few	CASSLEGAVVEAFF	TGCGCCAGCAGCTTGGAGGGGGCTGTGGTTGAAGCTTTCTTT
TRBJ1-2	TRBV19	NA	NA	CASSLRVNYGYTF	TGTGCCAGTAGTCTCAGGGTCAACTATGGCTACACCTTC
TRBJ2-1	TRBV5-1	TRBD2	once	CASSGGTSDGDEQFF	TGCGCCAGCAGCGGGGGGACTAGCGATGGGGATGAGCAGTTCTTC
TRBJ1-4	TRBV5-1	TRBD1	few	CASSSTGAEEKLFF	TGCGCCAGCAGCTCGACAGGGGCAGAGGAAAAACTGTTTTTT
TRBJ2-1	TRBV29-1	TRBD2	NA	CSVTGTSGRALNEQFF	TGCAGCGTGACCGGGACTAGCGGGAGGGCCCTCAATGAGCAGTTCTTC
TRBJ2-5	TRBV5-6	TRBD1	NA	CASSTGQGGETQYF	TGTGCCAGCAGCACCGGACAGGGAGGAGAGACCCAGTACTTC
TRBJ2-5	TRBV10-2	NA	NA	CASSGGLASGETQYF	TGCGCCAGCAGTGGGGGCCTAGCGTCGGGAGAGACCCAGTACTTC
TRBJ1-4	TRBV6-5	TRBD1	NA	CASRFTGTDEKLFF	TGTGCCAGCAGATTCACCGGGACAGATGAAAAACTGTTTTTT
TRBJ1-1	TRBV29-1	NA	NA	CSVALGAGTEAFF	TGCAGCGTTGCTCTGGGGGCAGGCACTGAAGCTTTCTTT
TRBJ2-5	TRBV9	NA	NA	CASSLGTGESAGGQETQYF	TGTGCCAGCAGCTTAGGAACAGGGGAATCGGCGGGAGGCCAAGAGACCCAGTACTTC
TRBJ1-1	TRBV29-1	NA	NA	CSALNTEAFF	TGCAGCGCCCTAAACACTGAAGCTTTCTTT
TRBJ1-2	TRBV27	NA	NA	CASRQHPYGYTF	TGTGCCAGCAGGCAACATCCCTATGGCTACACCTTC
TRBJ1-4	TRBV5-4	NA	NA	CASSLSGQFNEKLFF	TGTGCCAGCAGCTTGTCAGGGCAGTTTAATGAAAAACTGTTTTTT
TRBJ2-1	TRBV7-3	NA	NA	CASSLSPYNEQFF	TGTGCCAGCAGCTTGAGTCCCTACAATGAGCAGTTCTTC
TRBJ2-1	TRBV7-3	TRBD2	NA	CASSLQPLAGYNEQFF	TGTGCCAGCAGCCTCCAGCCACTAGCGGGGTACAATGAGCAGTTCTTC
TRBJ1-1	TRBV7-9	NA	NA	CASSLTGKNTEAFF	TGTGCCAGCAGCTTAACGGGGAAGAACACTGAAGCTTTCTTT
TRBJ1-2	TRBV29-1	TRBD1	NA	CSVEGTGLSNYGYTF	TGCAGCGTTGAAGGGACAGGCCTTTCTAACTATGGCTACACCTTC
TRBJ2-7	TRBV5-8	NA	many	CASSLTDSYEQYF	TGTGCCAGCAGCTTGACTGACTCCTACGAGCAGTACTTC
TRBJ1-2	TRBV5-1	TRBD1	NA	CASSLEGQGRLGYTF	TGCGCCAGCAGCTTGGAGGGACAGGGACGGCTCGGCTACACCTTC
TRBJ2-3	TRBV7-3	TRBD2	NA	CASSRSGGATDTQYF	TGTGCCAGCAGCCGCAGCGGGGGGGCAACAGATACGCAGTATTTT
TRBJ1-3	TRBV6-5	NA	NA	CASRVAQLPGNTIYF	TGTGCCAGCAGGGTAGCGCAGCTGCCCGGAAACACCATATATTTT
TRBJ1-3	TRBV7-8	TRBD1	few	CASSLGGTGTGNTIYF	TGTGCCAGCAGCTTAGGGGGGACAGGCACTGGAAACACCATATATTTT
TRBJ2-6	TRBV6-1	TRBD1	NA	CASSGNRGNGANVLTF	TGTGCCAGCAGTGGCAACAGGGGAAATGGGGCCAACGTCCTGACTTTC